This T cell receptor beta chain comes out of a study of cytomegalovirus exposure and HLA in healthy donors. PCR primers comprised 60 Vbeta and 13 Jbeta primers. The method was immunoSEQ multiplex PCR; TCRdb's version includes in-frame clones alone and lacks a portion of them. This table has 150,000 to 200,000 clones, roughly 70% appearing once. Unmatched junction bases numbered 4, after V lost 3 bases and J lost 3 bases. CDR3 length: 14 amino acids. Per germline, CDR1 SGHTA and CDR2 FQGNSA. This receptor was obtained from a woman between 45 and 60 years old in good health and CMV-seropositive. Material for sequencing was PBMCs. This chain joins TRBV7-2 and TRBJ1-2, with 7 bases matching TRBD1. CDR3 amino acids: CASSFRTGDYGYTF. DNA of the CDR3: TGTGCCAGCAGCTTTCGGACAGGAGACTATGGCTACACCTTC.